The 19 T cell receptor beta chains given below trace back to one sample, sequenced in a study of regulatory T cells in long-lasting Graves disease. Time point specified: newly diagnosed GD, antithyroid drugs for less than 3 months. The TCR library was prepared using RNA isolated from PBMCs. Construction of the TCR beta libraries employed iRepertoire HTBI primers in conjunction with Arm-PCR of CDR3 regions. TCRdb re-called the multiplex PCR reads with MiXCR, one entry per CDR3 protein. This repertoire shows roughly 260,000 distinct CDR3 sequences, 15% to 20% found once; its top ten account for about 14%. The same sample was also used in a study of T cells in Graves' hyperthyroidism and ophthalmopathy.

The source was peripheral blood mononuclear cells (PBMCs), collected at new diagnosis, from a patient treated with antithyroid drugs. The receptors here all came from a woman aged 25-40 years with Graves disease.

This clonotype has ten or more counts. The genes are TRBV7-9 and TRBJ2-7, with D hard to call. The CDR3 extends over 14 amino acids. The germline V gene has CDR1 SEHNR and CDR2 FQNEAQ (reference sequence). The V and J ends lost 1 base and 1 base respectively, with 8 bases between them. The CDR3 DNA follows: TGTGCCAGCAGCTTAGTTCAGCATTCCTACGAGCAGTACTTC. It yields the protein CASSLVQHSYEQYF.

This clonotype was seen repeatedly, ten times or more. The V and J genes are TRBV20-1 and TRBJ1-5; D is unclear. Trimming stripped 5 bases from V and 1 base from J, with 9 bases between. The CDR3 has 13 residues. CDR1 and CDR2 (germline): DFQATT, SNEGSKA (reference sequence). This CDR3 reads CSARASSNQPQHF. The DNA for the CDR3 is TGCAGTGCTCGTGCCTCAAGCAATCAGCCCCAGCATTTT.

The rearrangement links TRBV5-1 to TRBJ2-1; 8 positions match TRBD2. The CDR3 extends over 14 amino acids. V trimming: 5 bases; J trimming: 7 bases; junction bases outside the gene matches: 8. CDR1 is SGHRS and CDR2 is YFSETQ in the germline V gene. CDR3 sequence reads: CASSWGGLVNEQFF. In DNA, the CDR3 is TGCGCCAGCAGTTGGGGGGGACTAGTGAATGAGCAGTTCTTC.

The table lists this clonotype with many counts. The chain is built from TRBV2 and TRBJ2-1; D call uncertain. CDR3 length: 13 amino acids. Germline CDR1 is SNHLY and CDR2 is FYNNEI. V was shortened by 4 bases and J by 5 bases, with 9 bases between the two germline ends. As DNA, the CDR3 is TGTGCCAGCAGTGCAGAAACCAACAATGAGCAGTTCTTC. The encoded protein is CASSAETNNEQFF.

The table lists this clonotype with many counts. The J gene is TRBJ2-3, the V gene TRBV2, with 8 bases lining up with TRBD1. Per germline, CDR1 SNHLY and CDR2 FYNNEI. V lost 2 bases and J lost 0; bases outside the gene matches: 7. CDR3 length: 17 amino acids. The CDR3 reads CASSEFGTGTSTDTQYF. CDR3 DNA: TGTGCCAGCAGTGAATTCGGGACAGGCACTAGCACAGATACGCAGTATTTT.

This clonotype was picked up many times. This chain connects TRBV20-1 to TRBJ1-4, with D tentatively TRBD1 (6 bases). This CDR3 region has 15 residues. Germline assignment: CDR1 DFQATT and CDR2 SNEGSKA (reference sequence). Trimming pared 1 base from V and 4 bases from J, leaving 13 bases between. Here the CDR3 reads CSARVGGAGNEKLFF. The CDR3 DNA follows: TGCAGTGCTAGAGTGGGGGGGGCAGGTAATGAAAAACTGTTTTTT.

This clonotype has ten or more counts. V is TRBV20-1 and J is TRBJ2-1; TRBD2 agrees at 14 bases. CDR3 length: 14 residues. Germline V CDR1 and CDR2: DFQATT, SNEGSKA (reference sequence). V lost 5 bases to trimming and J lost 9 bases; unmatched junction nucleotides: 6. For the CDR3, the DNA is TGCAGTGCTCCGACTAGCGGGGGGGCCGTTGAGCAGTTCTTC. It is translated as CSAPTSGGAVEQFF.

V usage is TRBV5-5 and J usage is TRBJ2-7, with 10 bases that match TRBD1. The V and J ends lost 4 bases and 5 bases, in that order; junction bases with no gene match: 9. The CDR3 is made up of 15 amino acids. The germline CDR1 and CDR2 sequences are SGHKS and YYEKEE (reference sequence). CDR3 sequence reads: CASSREGTGVNEQYF. CDR3 bases: TGTGCCAGCAGCCGTGAGGGGACAGGGGTGAACGAGCAGTACTTC.

This clonotype has more than one count but fewer than ten. J is TRBJ2-1 and V is TRBV14; 9 bases are a match to TRBD2. From germline, CDR1 is SGHDN and CDR2 FVKESK. The CDR3 sequence is 16 residues long. The V and J ends lost 4 bases and 6 bases, in that order; junction bases with no gene match: 10. CDR3: CASSPLERGASNEQFF. The CDR3 DNA sequence: TGTGCCAGCAGCCCCTTAGAGCGGGGGGCTTCCAATGAGCAGTTCTTC.

This clonotype was counted a few times. A read error may produce the germline difference seen at one junction end. The genes are TRBV20-1 and TRBJ2-5; 8 bases are shared with TRBD1. The germline CDR1 and CDR2 sequences are DFQATT and SNEGSKA (reference sequence). The CDR3 has 15 amino acids. CDR3 bases: TGCAGTGCTAGAGATTCCAGCAGGGGGCAAGTGACCCAGTACTTC. Amino acid sequence: CSARDSSRGQVTQYF.

This clonotype was counted at least ten times. Sequence at one end of the junction differs from germline and may be a read error. The chain links TRBV5-1 to TRBJ2-1; weak D call: TRBD1 (6 bases). Looked up from germline, CDR1 is SGHRS and CDR2 is YFSETQ. The CDR3 is 13 residues long. CDR3 nucleotide sequence: TGCGCCAGCAGGTTGGGGACAAGCAATGAGCAGTTCTTC. Translating it yields CASRLGTSNEQFF.

This clonotype was counted many times. The rearrangement links TRBV5-5 to TRBJ2-2; TRBD1 matches at 8 bases. Trimming at V came to 0 bases and at J to 5 bases, leaving 6 bases not matched to a gene. Germline values: CDR1 SGHKS, CDR2 YYEKEE (reference sequence). This CDR3 comprises 16 residues. CDR3 in amino acids: CASSLEAGGNTGELFF. The CDR3 nucleotides read TGTGCCAGCAGCTTGGAGGCAGGGGGCAATACCGGGGAGCTGTTTTTT.

The chain links TRBV9 to TRBJ2-3, with 9 nucleotides matching TRBD2. V shed 0 bases, J shed 5 bases, and the junction held 10 bases outside the gene matches. The CDR3 is 17 amino acids. Germline assignment: CDR1 SGDLS and CDR2 YYNGEE. CDR3 protein: CASSVVTQRGAVDTQYF. In DNA form, the CDR3 reads TGTGCCAGCAGCGTAGTTACCCAGCGGGGGGCCGTAGATACGCAGTATTTT.

This clonotype was counted at least ten times. The rearrangement uses TRBV20-1 and TRBJ1-1, with D possibly being TRBD1 (5 bases). Germline V gene data show CDR1 as DFQATT and CDR2 as SNEGSKA (reference sequence). The CDR3 extends over 12 amino acids. Trimming removed 2 bases from V and 8 bases from J, with 12 bases in between. The CDR3 DNA follows: TGCAGTGCTAGACCCAGCAACAGGGAAGCTTTCTTT. It is translated as CSARPSNREAFF.

This clonotype has a count of ten or more. V is TRBV4-1 and J is TRBJ2-5; TRBD1 agrees at 7 bases. With 1 base clipped from V and 5 bases from J, the junction kept 10 bases outside the gene matches. Germline V gene lookup returns CDR1 MGHRA and CDR2 YSYEKL. The CDR3 runs to 16 residues. The CDR3: CASSQGKQGPDETQYF. The CDR3 bases are TGCGCCAGCAGCCAAGGAAAACAGGGGCCGGATGAGACCCAGTACTTC.

The chain joins TRBV30 to TRBJ1-2, with TRBD1 matching 7 bases. The junction had 2 bases not matched to a gene; V was cut back by 6 bases and J by 4 bases. Looked up from germline, CDR1 is GTSNPN and CDR2 is SVGIG (reference sequence). The CDR3 consists of 11 residues. The CDR3 here is CACGTVYGYTF. CDR3 nucleotide sequence: TGTGCCTGCGGGACAGTCTATGGCTACACCTTC.

This rearrangement joins TRBV9 to TRBJ2-1, with a weak D call TRBD1 (6 bases). Per germline, CDR1 SGDLS and CDR2 YYNGEE. Trimming removed 3 bases from V and 6 bases from J, with 10 bases in between. The CDR3 sequence is 13 residues long. The CDR3 protein is CASSDTGPNEQFF. CDR3 bases: TGTGCCAGCAGCGATACAGGGCCCAATGAGCAGTTCTTC.

The chain has TRBV20-1 and TRBJ2-3; no clear D gene. The CDR3 consists of 12 residues. Trimming took 6 bases from V and 5 from J, leaving 12 bases between them. From germline, CDR1 is DFQATT and CDR2 SNEGSKA (reference sequence). CDR3 bases: TGCAGTGCGCCCAGCCCGGGAGATACGCAGTATTTT. Amino acid sequence: CSAPSPGDTQYF.

The sample holds many counts of this clonotype. The chain carries TRBV6-1 and TRBJ2-7; TRBD2 matches at 7 bases. Trimming at V came to 5 bases and at J to 1 base, leaving 17 bases not matched to a gene. The CDR3 spans 18 residues. Germline CDR1 and CDR2: MNHNS and SASEGT. The CDR3 DNA follows: TGTGCCAGCAGTCCCGGAGACCGTGGGGGGGGGAGATCCTACGAGCAGTACTTC. As protein: CASSPGDRGGGRSYEQYF.